This TCR beta chain stems from a study of chemoradiotherapy in HPV16-positive cancers. Notes on the study in general: Candidate HPV-specific clones and E7-related TCR motifs grew in tumor during treatment. HPV-specific T cells were functionally defined from only two HPV16-positive patients. For HPV16-positive patients, expanding HPV-responsive T cells associated with longer recurrence-free survival.

Sequenced by immunoSEQ multiplex PCR; TCRdb stores in-frame clones only, minus some. The table lists roughly 14,000 clones, 65% to 80% of them singletons. V was cut by 7 bases and J by 11 bases, with 20 bases left in between. Germline values: CDR1 MDHEN, CDR2 SYDVKM. The CDR3 is 13 amino acids. Repertoires were sampled repeatedly during chemoradiotherapy. In regard to this clone: Its antigen is unidentified.

This clonotype originated in a human donor with HPV-associated anogenital cancer. This chain joins TRBV28 and TRBJ1-1; D possibly corresponds to TRBD1 (5 bases). This material was obtained from a patient who underwent chemoradiotherapy. The CDR3 coding sequence is TGTGCCAGCACTATTCCTCGTAAGGGGCTGGCTTTCTTT. Its protein product is CASTIPRKGLAFF.